Presented here are 25 T cell receptor beta chains from one specimen sequenced in a study of blood T cell repertoires in COVID-19. TCRdb keeps only in-frame clones here, not all; method: immunoSEQ multiplex PCR. The sample holds more than 100,000 clones, roughly nine tenths seen once. The sample taken for sequencing was peripheral blood. The receptors come from a human donor in a cohort sampled during active COVID-19.

A single count supports this clone. The V gene is TRBV30, the J gene TRBJ1-1; D is undetermined. The CDR3 is 13 amino acids. Germline V lookup: CDR1 GTSNPN, CDR2 SVGIG (reference sequence). The germline V and J ends were trimmed by 8 bases and 5 bases, with 18 bases remaining between them. The CDR3 nucleotides read TGTGCCCGATCTTACTCCAGAGGGACTGAAGCTTTCTTT. Translating it yields CARSYSRGTEAFF.

This chain uses TRBV15 with TRBJ2-5; D is perhaps TRBD1 (6 bases). V dropped 8 bases and J dropped 4 bases, with 14 bases sitting between them. Germline loops: CDR1 LNHNV, CDR2 YYDKDF (reference sequence). The CDR3 contains 13 residues. In nucleotides, the CDR3 is TGTGCCACCTCCGGGACATGGGGAGAGACCCAGTACTTC. Translating gives CATSGTWGETQYF.

The J gene is TRBJ2-1, the V gene TRBV7-7, with TRBD1 identical over 7 bases. J lost 1 base, V lost 6 bases, and 6 bases had no gene match. This CDR3 spans 15 amino acids. Germline-derived CDR1 and CDR2 are SSHAT and FNYEAQ (reference sequence). CDR3: CASSPDRASYNEQFF. The CDR3 nucleotides are TGTGCCAGCAGTCCCGACAGGGCGTCCTACAATGAGCAGTTCTTC.

The gene calls are TRBV7-3 and TRBJ2-3; tentatively, D is TRBD1 (5 bases). V was trimmed by 3 bases and J by 4 bases, leaving 17 bases between them. Germline V gene sequence: CDR1 SGHTA, CDR2 FQGTGA. This CDR3 is built from 16 residues. The CDR3 sequence: CASSFTGGRSADTQYF. DNA of the CDR3: TGTGCCAGCAGCTTTACAGGTGGCAGATCGGCAGATACGCAGTATTTT.

V gene TRBV12-3 or TRBV12-4 combines with J gene TRBJ2-3, with D possibly being TRBD2 (6 bases). The CDR3 sequence is 13 residues long. V was trimmed by 5 bases and J by 5 bases, leaving 11 bases between them. CDR3 sequence (DNA): TGTGCCAGCAGTATGGGACTCCTAGATACGCAGTATTTT. Encoded protein: CASSMGLLDTQYF.

This clone was detected only a few times. The chain links TRBV7-8 to TRBJ2-7; TRBD1 matches 8 bases. Germline V CDR1 and CDR2: SGHVS, FQNEAQ. The CDR3 contains 13 residues. V shed 3 bases and J 2 bases; nucleotides not matched to a gene: 0. Here the CDR3 reads CASSLTGAYEQYF. The CDR3 DNA is TGTGCCAGCAGCTTGACAGGGGCCTACGAGCAGTACTTC.

The J gene is TRBJ2-1, the V gene TRBV6-1; the D gene is possibly TRBD1 (7 bases). This CDR3 region has 17 residues. Germline V gene sequence: CDR1 MNHNS, CDR2 SASEGT. V was clipped by 3 bases and J by 4 bases, with 19 bases between them. In DNA, the CDR3 is TGTGCCAGCAGTGAGTTTTTAACTTCAGGGGGGTACAATGAGCAGTTCTTC. Its translation: CASSEFLTSGGYNEQFF.

J is TRBJ1-5 and V is TRBV24-1; D not certain. Germline assignment: CDR1 KGHDR and CDR2 SFDVKD. The CDR3 loop spans 16 amino acids. V gave up 2 bases and J gave up 6 bases, with 16 bases separating them. The CDR3 DNA sequence: TGTGCCACCAGTGATTCTTCAGCCCGGGCGGGTCAGCCCCAGCATTTT. Protein product: CATSDSSARAGQPQHF.

V gene TRBV9 combines with J gene TRBJ2-1, with D maybe TRBD2 (6 bases). The CDR3 length is 16 residues. Germline V gene lookup returns CDR1 SGDLS and CDR2 YYNGEE. V lost 1 base to trimming and J lost 4 bases, with 15 bases between them. The CDR3 nucleotides read TGTGCCAGCAGCGTAATTGATAGCGGAGGGTACAATGAGCAGTTCTTC. This sequence encodes CASSVIDSGGYNEQFF.

The chain is built from TRBV6-5 and TRBJ2-5, with TRBD1 as a possible D gene (5 bases). This CDR3 spans 14 amino acids. The V end lost 5 bases, the J end lost 4 bases, and 14 bases lay between the germline ends. In germline, CDR1 is MNHEY, CDR2 SVGAGI. CDR3 coding DNA: TGTGCCAGCAGTAAGGGGCTCGCCCCAGAGACCCAGTACTTC. It is translated as CASSKGLAPETQYF.

The chain joins TRBV6-2 or TRBV6-3 to TRBJ2-1; 9 bases match TRBD2. The J segment lost 7 bases and the V segment lost 6 bases, leaving 7 bases of the junction unmatched. Germline V gene data show CDR1 as MNHEY and CDR2 as SVGEGT. CDR3 size: 14 residues. The DNA for the CDR3 is TGTGCCAGCAGCCCTTCGGCGGGAGGGAATGAGCAGTTCTTC. Protein sequence: CASSPSAGGNEQFF.

The V gene is TRBV29-1, the J gene TRBJ1-4; D is perhaps TRBD1 (5 bases). The CDR3 has 11 amino acids. CDR1 and CDR2 (germline): SQVTM, ANQGSEA. V lost 5 bases to trimming and J lost 6 bases, with 7 bases between them. This CDR3 is CSVSRDEKLFF. CDR3 bases: TGCAGCGTTAGCAGGGATGAAAAACTGTTTTTT.

The chain employs TRBV5-6 and TRBJ1-6; 8 bases agree with TRBD1. Germline V gene sequence: CDR1 SGHDT, CDR2 YYEEEE. Germline trimming cut 4 bases from V and 7 bases from J; bases unmatched to any gene: 7. CDR3 size: 15 residues. The CDR3 DNA is TGTGCCAGCAGCCCCCAGACAGGGGTGAATTCACCCCTCCACTTT. Encoded protein: CASSPQTGVNSPLHF.

The rearrangement joins TRBV19 to TRBJ2-1; 11 bases align to TRBD2. The CDR3 has 16 residues. V shed 4 bases and J 0 bases; nucleotides not matched to a gene: 2. Germline V gene sequence: CDR1 LNHDA, CDR2 SQIVND (reference sequence). The CDR3 spells CASSKLAGGSYNEQFF. The CDR3 region has the DNA TGTGCCAGTAGTAAGCTAGCGGGAGGCTCCTACAATGAGCAGTTCTTC.

This sequence joins TRBV28 and TRBJ2-3, with 10 bases identical to TRBD1. The ends lost 5 bases at V and 4 bases at J; junction bases unmatched: 9. The CDR3 extends over 16 amino acids. The germline V gene has CDR1 MDHEN and CDR2 SYDVKM. CDR3 in amino acids: CASSTPRDRGADTQYF. As DNA, the CDR3 is TGTGCCAGCAGTACACCTAGGGACAGGGGAGCAGATACGCAGTATTTT.

The gene calls are TRBV6-2 or TRBV6-3 and TRBJ2-2, with TRBD1 identical over 8 bases. This CDR3 region has 19 residues. CDR1 is MNHEY and CDR2 is SVGEGT in the germline V gene. With 4 bases clipped from V and 1 base from J, the junction kept 14 bases outside the gene matches. CDR3: CASSWNTGTGTLNTGELFF. The CDR3 DNA is TGTGCCAGCAGTTGGAACACCGGGACAGGAACTTTGAACACCGGGGAGCTGTTTTTT.

The chain has TRBV3-1 (or the pseudogene TRBV3-2) and TRBJ2-7; 10 nucleotides match TRBD1. CDR1 and CDR2 (germline): LGHDT, YNNKEL (reference sequence). The CDR3 runs to 15 residues. J was trimmed by 7 bases and V by 5 bases; bases with no gene match: 11. Here the CDR3 DNA reads TGTGCCAGCAGCGAACCGGGACAGGGGCGCGCGGAGCAGTACTTC. This translates into CASSEPGQGRAEQYF.

The rearrangement links TRBV7-8 to TRBJ2-3, with 9 bases aligning to TRBD1. V was clipped by 4 bases and J by 1 base; unmatched bases: 3. CDR1 SGHVS and CDR2 FQNEAQ come from the germline V gene. CDR3 length equals 15 residues. The CDR3 coding sequence is TGTGCCAGCAGCTCTTGGGACAGGGGCACAGATACGCAGTATTTT. Amino acids: CASSSWDRGTDTQYF.

CDR3 DNA sequence: TGTGCCAGCAGCCGGGACAGGGGGAACACCGGGGAGCTGTTTTTT. This gives the protein CASSRDRGNTGELFF. This chain joins TRBV11-2 and TRBJ2-2; 10 positions match TRBD1. This CDR3 is 15 amino acids long. The V gene's germline CDR1 is SGHAT and CDR2 FQNNGV. Losses at the gene ends were 5 bases for V and 1 base for J; bases not matched to a gene: 1.

The rearrangement links TRBV28 to TRBJ2-7, with D perhaps matching TRBD1 (5 bases). This CDR3 spans 16 amino acids. V lost 2 bases and J 4 bases, leaving 18 bases between the germline ends. From germline, CDR1 is MDHEN and CDR2 SYDVKM. CDR3 DNA sequence: TGTGCCAGCAGTTTAGGGGCTCCAGGGTACCCTTACGAGCAGTACTTC. It yields the protein CASSLGAPGYPYEQYF.

The table lists this clone with a count of one. The chain is built from TRBV6-1 and TRBJ2-1; perhaps TRBD2 as D (6 bases). From germline, CDR1 is MNHNS and CDR2 SASEGT. There are 15 residues in the CDR3. V was cut by 2 bases and J by 8 bases, with 16 bases left in between. The CDR3 nucleotides are TGTGCCAGCAGTGAAAGAGGAATCACGGGGGATGAGCAGTTCTTC. This encodes CASSERGITGDEQFF.

The rearrangement links TRBV10-3 to TRBJ2-1; 11 nucleotides align to TRBD2. CDR1 and CDR2 from the germline V gene are ENHRY and SYGVKD. The CDR3 extends over 15 amino acids. With V trimmed by 4 bases and J by 1 base, 0 bases remained unmatched. In DNA form, the CDR3 reads TGTGCCATCAGTGCTAGCGGGGGGTCCTACAATGAGCAGTTCTTC. This codes for CAISASGGSYNEQFF.

This clone was counted a single time. The chain joins TRBV18 to TRBJ2-5, with no clear D. V was shortened by 4 bases and J by 0 bases, with 15 bases between the two germline ends. Germline V gene sequence: CDR1 KGHSH, CDR2 LQKENI. This CDR3 is 16 amino acids long. CDR3 in amino acids: CASSLLPPGNQETQYF. The DNA of the CDR3 is TGTGCCAGCTCACTCCTCCCTCCGGGTAACCAAGAGACCCAGTACTTC.

The chain combines TRBV7-9 with TRBJ2-3; 9 positions match TRBD2. The J segment lost 6 bases and the V segment lost 5 bases, leaving 6 bases of the junction unmatched. Germline V gene data show CDR1 as SEHNR and CDR2 as FQNEAQ (reference sequence). The CDR3 is 14 amino acids. The CDR3 bases are TGTGCCAGCAGCCATAGCGGGAGAGCGGATACGCAGTATTTT. Protein sequence: CASSHSGRADTQYF.

V is TRBV11-3 and J is TRBJ2-7; the match to TRBD1 covers 8 bases. V shed 4 bases and J 5 bases; nucleotides not matched to a gene: 7. CDR3 length: 14 residues. Germline V gene data show CDR1 as SGHNT and CDR2 as YENEEA. The CDR3 bases are TGTGCCAGCAGCTCCGGGGACAGGAGGGACGAGCAGTACTTC. This gives the protein CASSSGDRRDEQYF.